The rows below give T cell receptor beta chains drawn from one sample of a study of T cell changes during pregnancy in multiple sclerosis. Repertoires were generated with immunoSEQ multiplex PCR, while TCRdb's copy carries only in-frame clones and drops some. This table has about 70,000 clones, 80% to 95% appearing once. The sequences come from CD4+ T cells from peripheral blood mononuclear cells, collected after pregnancy. These receptors all come from a female donor with multiple sclerosis, enrolled in a pregnancy study. CDR3s include the opening cysteine and the closing phenylalanine or tryptophan. The D gene is left open where the match is weak. Not every row has a clone size; where given, it reads once, few, many or a size class.

J gene,clone size,V gene,D gene,CDR3 protein,CDR3 DNA
TRBJ2-1,.,TRBV18,.,CASSPGRGTYNEQFF,TGTGCCAGCTCACCGGGAAGGGGGACCTACAATGAGCAGTTCTTC
TRBJ2-2,.,TRBV5-6,TRBD1,CASSWGTGDTGELFF,TGTGCCAGCAGCTGGGGGACAGGGGACACCGGGGAGCTGTTTTTT
TRBJ1-5,.,TRBV19,.,CASSSRGTRSNQPQHF,TGTGCCAGTAGTTCCCGTGGTACCCGGAGCAATCAGCCCCAGCATTTT
TRBJ2-1,.,TRBV5-1,TRBD1,CASSRGQGSYNEQFF,TGCGCCAGCAGCCGCGGACAGGGCTCCTACAATGAGCAGTTCTTC
TRBJ1-1,.,TRBV6-1,.,CASSEEWGLKGPFF,TGTGCCAGCAGTGAAGAGTGGGGGCTGAAGGGTCCTTTCTTT
TRBJ2-1,.,TRBV5-8,TRBD1,CASSGRQGFLYNEQFF,TGTGCCAGCAGCGGCAGACAGGGGTTTCTCTACAATGAGCAGTTCTTC
TRBJ2-5,once,TRBV11-2,.,CASSLDQAVGTQYF,TGTGCCAGCAGCTTAGATCAGGCCGTGGGGACCCAGTACTTC
TRBJ2-5,.,TRBV7-3,.,CASSLQGQGYETQYF,TGTGCCAGCAGCTTACAGGGACAAGGATACGAGACCCAGTACTTC
TRBJ1-1,.,TRBV6-1,TRBD1,CASSGQGPNTEAFF,TGTGCCAGCAGTGGACAGGGGCCGAACACTGAAGCTTTCTTT
TRBJ1-6,.,TRBV9,.,CASSLGGTPGDSPLHF,TGTGCCAGCAGCTTGGGAGGGACACCTGGGGATTCACCCCTCCACTTT
TRBJ2-5,few,TRBV12-5,TRBD1,CASGLPYRGQGETQYF,TGTGCTAGTGGTTTGCCCTACAGGGGGCAGGGAGAGACCCAGTACTTC
TRBJ1-2,.,TRBV4-1,TRBD1,CASSQGDRGTYGYTF,TGCGCCAGCAGCCAGGGCGACAGGGGTACCTATGGCTACACCTTC
TRBJ2-5,.,TRBV28,TRBD2,CASSETSGRVQETQYF,TGTGCCAGCAGTGAGACTAGCGGGAGGGTGCAAGAGACCCAGTACTTC
TRBJ1-1,.,TRBV13,TRBD1,CASSFGTVNTEAFF,TGTGCCAGCAGCTTTGGGACAGTGAACACTGAAGCTTTCTTT
TRBJ1-2,once,TRBV4-1,TRBD1,CASSQDGWPGGRGYTF,TGCGCCAGCAGCCAAGATGGGTGGCCAGGGGGACGCGGCTACACCTTC
TRBJ2-3,.,TRBV2,TRBD2,CASSDWDSGGTTDTQYF,TGTGCCAGCAGTGATTGGGATAGCGGGGGAACCACAGATACGCAGTATTTT
TRBJ2-2,.,TRBV10-3,TRBD1,CAISHDRENTGELFF,TGTGCCATCAGTCACGACAGGGAGAACACCGGGGAGCTGTTTTTT
TRBJ1-5,.,TRBV12-2,.,CASRLALGRDSNQPQHF,TGTGCAAGTCGCTTAGCGCTCGGTCGGGATAGCAATCAGCCCCAGCATTTT
TRBJ2-1,.,TRBV18,TRBD1,CASSPLNRGNEQFF,TGTGCCAGCTCACCATTAAACAGGGGGAATGAGCAGTTCTTC
TRBJ2-7,.,TRBV30,.,CAWKATGSRFYEQYF,TGTGCCTGGAAGGCTACAGGGAGTCGGTTCTACGAGCAGTACTTC
TRBJ2-1,.,TRBV30,.,CAWTLGGGGNEQFF,TGTGCCTGGACCCTAGGGGGGGGCGGCAATGAGCAGTTCTTC
TRBJ1-5,.,TRBV6-1,.,CASSGWTERGSRNQPQHF,TGTGCCAGCAGTGGTTGGACAGAAAGAGGTAGTCGCAATCAGCCCCAGCATTTT
TRBJ2-6,.,TRBV5-6,.,CASSLYRPGANVLTF,TGTGCCAGCAGCTTGTACAGGCCTGGGGCCAACGTCCTGACTTTC